The T cell receptor (beta chain) described here comes from a study of neurological immune-mediated disorders. TCRdb recomputed calls from the 5' RACE reads with MiXCR, one row per CDR3 protein. This sample yields 90,000 to 100,000 distinct CDR3 sequences, of which 3% to 4.5% are seen a single time; roughly 6% belongs to the top ten. The germline V gene has CDR1 SGDLS and CDR2 YYNGEE. V shed 0 bases and J 4 bases; nucleotides not matched to a gene: 3. The CDR3 totals 15 residues. The sample consisted of PBMCs. The chain carries TRBV9 and TRBJ2-2; 7 positions match TRBD2. The receptor was derived from a woman younger than 35 with multiple sclerosis. The CDR3 is CASSVDGGSTGELFF. In DNA form, the CDR3 reads TGTGCCAGCAGCGTAGACGGGGGGAGCACCGGGGAGCTGTTTTTT. The variable domain in full, with the rest retrieved from reference TRBV9 and TRBJ2-2, is DSGVTQTPKHLITATGQRVTLRCSPRSGDLSVYWYQQSLDQGLQFLIQYYNGEERAKGNILERFSAQQFPDLHSELNLSSLELGDSALYFCASSVDGGSTGELFFGEGSRLTVL.